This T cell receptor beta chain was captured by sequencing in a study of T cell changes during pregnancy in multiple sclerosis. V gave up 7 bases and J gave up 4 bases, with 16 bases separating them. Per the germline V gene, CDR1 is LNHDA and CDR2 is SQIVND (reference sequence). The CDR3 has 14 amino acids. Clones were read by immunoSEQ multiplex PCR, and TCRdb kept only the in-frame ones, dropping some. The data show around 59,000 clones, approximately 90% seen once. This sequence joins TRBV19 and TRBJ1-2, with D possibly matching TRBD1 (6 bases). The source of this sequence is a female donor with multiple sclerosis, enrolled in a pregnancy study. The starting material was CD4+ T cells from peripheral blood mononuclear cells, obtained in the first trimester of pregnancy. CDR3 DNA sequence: TGTGCCAGTACCGTCCCCCCAGGGGTCTATGGCTACACCTTC. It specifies CASTVPPGVYGYTF.